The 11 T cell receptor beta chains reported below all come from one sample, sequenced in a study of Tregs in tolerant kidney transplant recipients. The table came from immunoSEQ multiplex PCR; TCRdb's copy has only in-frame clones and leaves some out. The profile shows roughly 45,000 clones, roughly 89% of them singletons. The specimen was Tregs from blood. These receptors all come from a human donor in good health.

CDR3 DNA: TGCGCCAGCAGCATCTGGGGCCGGAACACTGAAGCTTTCTTT. Translated, it gives CASSIWGRNTEAFF. This chain connects TRBV5-1 to TRBJ1-1; possible D gene TRBD1, 5 bases. Trimming shortened V by 4 bases and J by 1 base, and 11 bases separated the two germline ends. The CDR3 sequence is 14 residues long. CDR1 is SGHRS, CDR2 YFSETQ, per germline.

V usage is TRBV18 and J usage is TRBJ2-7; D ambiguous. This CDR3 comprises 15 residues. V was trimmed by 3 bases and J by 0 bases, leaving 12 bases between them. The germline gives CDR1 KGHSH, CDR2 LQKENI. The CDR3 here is CASSPSQLISYEQYF. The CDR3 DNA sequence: TGTGCCAGCTCACCTTCACAGTTAATCTCCTACGAGCAGTACTTC. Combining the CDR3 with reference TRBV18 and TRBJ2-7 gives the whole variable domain NAGVMQNPRHLVRRRGQEARLRCSPMKGHSHVYWYRQLPEEGLKFMVYLQKENIIDESGMPKERFSAEFPKEGPSILRIQQVVRGDSAAYFCASSPSQLISYEQYFGPGTRLTVT.

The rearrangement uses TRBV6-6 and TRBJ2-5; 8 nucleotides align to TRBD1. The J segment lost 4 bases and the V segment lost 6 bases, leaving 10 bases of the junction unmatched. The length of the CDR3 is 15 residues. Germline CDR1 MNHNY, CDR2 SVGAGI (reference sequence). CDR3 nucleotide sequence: TGTGCCAGCAGGAGCGCAGGGGGCGCGCCAGAGACCCAGTACTTC. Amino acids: CASRSAGGAPETQYF.

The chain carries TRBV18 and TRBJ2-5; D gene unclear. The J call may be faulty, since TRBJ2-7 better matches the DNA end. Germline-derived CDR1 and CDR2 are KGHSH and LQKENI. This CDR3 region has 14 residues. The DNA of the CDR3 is TGTGCCAGCTCACCAGCGAGACAAACCTACGAGCAGTACTTC. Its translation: CASSPARQTYEQYF.

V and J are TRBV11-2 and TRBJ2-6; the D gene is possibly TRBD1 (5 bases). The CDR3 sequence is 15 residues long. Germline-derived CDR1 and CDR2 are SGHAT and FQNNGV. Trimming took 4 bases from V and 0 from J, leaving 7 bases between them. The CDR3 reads CASSWQGSGANVLTF. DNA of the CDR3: TGTGCCAGCAGCTGGCAGGGCTCTGGGGCCAACGTCCTGACTTTC.

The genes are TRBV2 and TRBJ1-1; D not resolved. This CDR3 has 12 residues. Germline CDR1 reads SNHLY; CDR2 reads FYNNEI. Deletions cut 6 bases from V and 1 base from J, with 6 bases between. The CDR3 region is CASRDGNTEAFF. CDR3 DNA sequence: TGTGCCAGCAGGGACGGGAACACTGAAGCTTTCTTT.

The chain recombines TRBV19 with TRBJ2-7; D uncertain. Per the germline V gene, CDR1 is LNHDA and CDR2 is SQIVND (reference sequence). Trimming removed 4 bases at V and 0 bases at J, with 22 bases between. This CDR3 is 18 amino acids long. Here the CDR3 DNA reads TGTGCCAGTAGTAACCACTCGGTCTATTCGGACCTCTCCTACGAGCAGTACTTC. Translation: CASSNHSVYSDLSYEQYF.

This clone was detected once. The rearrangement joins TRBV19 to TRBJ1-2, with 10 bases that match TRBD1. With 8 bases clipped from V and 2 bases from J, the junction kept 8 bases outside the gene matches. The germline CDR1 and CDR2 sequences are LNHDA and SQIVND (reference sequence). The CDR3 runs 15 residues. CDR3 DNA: TGTGCCAGTCGTACCCCGGGACAGGGGAACTATGGCTACACCTTC. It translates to CASRTPGQGNYGYTF.

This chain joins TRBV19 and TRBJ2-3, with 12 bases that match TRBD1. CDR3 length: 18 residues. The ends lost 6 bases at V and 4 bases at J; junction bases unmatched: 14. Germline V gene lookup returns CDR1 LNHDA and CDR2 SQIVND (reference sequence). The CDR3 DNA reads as TGTGCCAGTAGCTCCCACGGGGACAGGGGGCTTTTTGCAGATACGCAGTATTTT. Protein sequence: CASSSHGDRGLFADTQYF.

The CDR3: CASSTSRLAGLTDTQYF. The CDR3 DNA reads as TGTGCCAGCAGCACCTCCAGACTAGCGGGGCTCACAGATACGCAGTATTTT. The chain combines TRBV27 with TRBJ2-3, with 11 bases fitting TRBD2. The CDR3 is 17 residues long. CDR1 is MNHEY and CDR2 is SMNVEV in the germline V gene (reference sequence). With 6 bases clipped from V and 2 bases from J, the junction kept 10 bases outside the gene matches.

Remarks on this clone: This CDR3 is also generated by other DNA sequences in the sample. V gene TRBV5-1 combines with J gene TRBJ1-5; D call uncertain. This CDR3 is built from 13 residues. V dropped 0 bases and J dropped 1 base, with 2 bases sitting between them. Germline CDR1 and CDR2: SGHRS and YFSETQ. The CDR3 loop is CASSLDSNQPQHF. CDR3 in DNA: TGCGCCAGCAGCTTGGACAGCAATCAGCCCCAGCATTTT.